The rows below give T cell receptor beta chains drawn from one sample of a study of beta chain features in type 1 diabetes. Profiling relied on immunoSEQ multiplex PCR, and the TCRdb table lists in-frame clones only, not all of them. This sample has 150,000 to 180,000 clones; about 8.1% occur once, and the top ten carry 0.65%. Sequenced material: central memory CD4+ T cells from blood. Source of these receptors: a man between 18 and 35 years old in good health. Both conserved end residues are part of each CDR3. The D gene is left open where the match is weak. Size tells how often a clone was seen (once, few, many) or the class of an expanded clone, and some rows leave it out.

size	V	J	D	length	CDR3	DNA
.	TRBV18	TRBJ2-2	TRBD2	16	CASSPPASGGTGELFF	TGTGCCAGCTCACCACCGGCAAGCGGGGGAACCGGGGAGCTGTTTTTT
many	TRBV28	TRBJ2-7	.	14	CASSSHTGIYEQYF	TGTGCCAGCAGTTCTCATACCGGGATCTACGAGCAGTACTTC
few	TRBV7-2	TRBJ2-7	TRBD1	13	CASSRDRGYEQYF	TGTGCCAGCAGCCGGGACAGGGGGTACGAGCAGTACTTC
.	TRBV7-2	TRBJ2-5	TRBD1	15	CASSLGGTGKETQYF	TGTGCCAGCAGCTTAGGGGGGACAGGGAAAGAGACCCAGTACTTC
few	TRBV20-1	TRBJ1-1	.	11	CSARIQHEAFF	TGCAGTGCTAGAATACAGCATGAAGCTTTCTTT
few	TRBV7-8	TRBJ1-5	.	15	CASSRGVWANQPQHF	TGTGCCAGCAGCCGGGGGGTCTGGGCTAATCAGCCCCAGCATTTT
once	TRBV7-6	TRBJ1-3	.	17	CASSLGLAWTSGNTIYF	TGTGCCAGCAGCTTAGGCCTGGCGTGGACTTCTGGAAACACCATATATTTT
few	TRBV4-2	TRBJ2-5	TRBD2	17	CASSQANSGGASETQYF	TGTGCCAGCAGCCAAGCGAATAGCGGGGGGGCTAGTGAGACCCAGTACTTC
.	TRBV30	TRBJ2-2	.	14	CAWSEGVDTGELFF	TGTGCCTGGAGTGAAGGGGTGGACACCGGGGAGCTGTTTTTT
few	TRBV28	TRBJ1-2	.	14	CASSPGQRRSGYTF	TGTGCCAGCAGTCCCGGACAGCGAAGGTCTGGCTACACCTTC
.	TRBV11-2	TRBJ2-7	.	17	CASSSPSSGGGWYEQYF	TGTGCCAGCAGCTCCCCTTCCTCTGGGGGGGGCTGGTACGAGCAGTACTTC
.	TRBV30	TRBJ1-1	TRBD1	12	CATHRGVTEAFF	TGTGCGACCCACAGGGGTGTCACTGAAGCTTTCTTT
.	TRBV6-5	TRBJ1-5	.	13	CASQSQGFQPQHF	TGTGCCAGCCAATCTCAGGGATTTCAGCCCCAGCATTTT
.	TRBV6-1	TRBJ2-7	.	15	CASSEAQSVNYEQYF	TGTGCCAGCAGTGAAGCACAATCTGTCAATTACGAGCAGTACTTC
few	TRBV7-9	TRBJ2-1	TRBD2	17	CASSLALAGMFYNEQFF	TGTGCCAGCAGCCTGGCCCTAGCGGGGATGTTCTACAATGAGCAGTTCTTC
many	TRBV15	TRBJ2-3	TRBD2	15	CATSRDGGARYTQYF	TGTGCCACCAGCAGAGACGGGGGGGCGCGTTATACGCAGTATTTT
many	TRBV14	TRBJ1-2	.	14	CASSQAPQIYGYTF	TGTGCCAGCAGCCAAGCCCCCCAGATCTATGGCTACACCTTC
few	TRBV6-5	TRBJ1-5	TRBD1	14	CASSKQGESKPQHF	TGTGCCAGCAGCAAACAGGGGGAGAGCAAGCCCCAGCATTTT
.	TRBV28	TRBJ1-2	.	13	CAIATPSNYGYTF	TGTGCCATCGCGACACCCTCTAACTATGGCTACACCTTC
.	TRBV6-5	TRBJ1-5	.	15	CASSYSFRGGQPQHF	TGTGCCAGCAGTTACTCGTTCCGGGGGGGCCAGCCCCAGCATTTT
.	TRBV6-6	TRBJ2-2	.	15	CASSTPDRNTGELFF	TGTGCCAGCAGTACACCAGACAGGAACACCGGGGAGCTGTTTTTT
many	TRBV29-1	TRBJ1-1	.	13	CSGGEGEGGEAFF	TGCAGCGGCGGGGAGGGGGAAGGGGGTGAAGCTTTCTTT
few	TRBV5-6	TRBJ1-5	.	15	CASSLNRMGNQPQHF	TGTGCCAGCAGCTTGAACAGGATGGGCAATCAGCCCCAGCATTTT
few	TRBV30	TRBJ2-7	.	13	CAWSPPGLHEQYF	TGTGCCTGGAGTCCCCCAGGGTTGCACGAGCAGTACTTC
.	TRBV7-2	TRBJ2-1	.	14	CASSPNNRDSEQFF	TGTGCCAGCAGCCCAAATAACAGGGATAGTGAGCAGTTCTTC
few	TRBV5-6	TRBJ2-7	TRBD1	12	CASSIQGYEQYF	TGTGCCAGCAGCATACAGGGGTACGAGCAGTACTTC
many	TRBV5-1	TRBJ1-1	TRBD1	14	CASSEGQGNTEAFF	TGCGCCAGCAGCGAGGGACAGGGGAACACTGAAGCTTTCTTT
few	TRBV6-5	TRBJ1-5	.	15	CASSYTRSSNQPQHF	TGTGCCAGCAGTTACACACGCAGTAGCAATCAGCCCCAGCATTTT